A single sample is the source of the 9 T cell receptor beta chains below, sequenced in a study of blood T cell repertoires in COVID-19. TCRdb's table, derived via immunoSEQ multiplex PCR, lists solely in-frame clones and lacks some. The sample includes about 210,000 clones, roughly nine tenths seen only once; the top ten take less than 2%. Sequencing was performed on peripheral blood. The receptors were sampled from a man between 65 and 85 years old with acute or convalescent COVID-19.

Concerning this clone itself: Different DNA sequences within this sample yield the same CDR3. This sequence joins TRBV18 and TRBJ1-1; D ambiguous. Trimming removed 2 bases at V and 1 base at J, with 5 bases between. The CDR3 is 13 residues long. CDR1 is KGHSH, CDR2 LQKENI, per germline. CDR3 DNA sequence: TGTGCCAGCTCACCAGGGCAGAACACTGAAGCTTTCTTT. Translation: CASSPGQNTEAFF.

V and J are TRBV9 and TRBJ2-7; weak D call: TRBD1 (5 bases). CDR1 SGDLS and CDR2 YYNGEE come from the germline V gene. Trimming shortened V by 0 bases and J by 3 bases, and 10 bases separated the two germline ends. The CDR3 has 14 residues. The CDR3 sequence is CASSVAPGNYEQYF. The CDR3 DNA is TGTGCCAGCAGCGTAGCTCCAGGGAACTACGAGCAGTACTTC.

The chain links TRBV18 to TRBJ2-2, with D maybe TRBD1 (6 bases). The germline V gene encodes CDR1 KGHSH and CDR2 LQKENI. With 3 bases removed from V and 7 bases from J, the gap between germline ends came to 18 bases. The CDR3 spans 16 residues. The CDR3 DNA reads as TGTGCCAGCTCACCCAGTCAGGGGCCTGATAGCGGGGAGCTGTTTTTT. It codes for CASSPSQGPDSGELFF.

The J gene is TRBJ1-2, the V gene TRBV30; 10 bases fit TRBD1. The CDR3 consists of 14 residues. Germline values: CDR1 GTSNPN, CDR2 SVGIG (reference sequence). J lost 6 bases, V lost 2 bases, and 6 bases had no gene match. CDR3 nucleotides: TGTGCCTGGAGTAGGGACAGGGGTTTCGATGGCTACACCTTC. Amino acids: CAWSRDRGFDGYTF.

This clone was seen a few times. The rearrangement links TRBV9 to TRBJ2-7; 7 bases align to TRBD2. Germline assignment: CDR1 SGDLS and CDR2 YYNGEE. V trimming: 0 bases; J trimming: 4 bases; junction bases outside the gene matches: 7. The CDR3 extends over 15 amino acids. The CDR3 sequence: CASSVASGIGYEQYF. CDR3 DNA: TGTGCCAGCAGCGTAGCAAGCGGGATAGGGTACGAGCAGTACTTC.

V gene TRBV20-1 combines with J gene TRBJ1-2, with unresolved D. Germline V gene sequence: CDR1 DFQATT, CDR2 SNEGSKA (reference sequence). V dropped 3 bases and J dropped 2 bases, with 4 bases sitting between them. There are 11 residues in the CDR3. The CDR3 region has the DNA TGCAGTGCTAGGAGGAACTATGGCTACACCTTC. This gives the protein CSARRNYGYTF.

The chain uses TRBV7-9 and TRBJ2-5; D unclear. CDR1 and CDR2 (germline): SEHNR, FQNEAQ (reference sequence). V lost 1 base to trimming and J lost 1 base, with 7 bases between them. The CDR3 sequence is 14 residues long. CDR3 nucleotide sequence: TGTGCCAGCAGCTTAGACAGCTTCCAAGAGACCCAGTACTTC. It is translated as CASSLDSFQETQYF.

About this clone itself: Other nucleotide sequences from this sample produce the same CDR3. This chain links TRBV5-4 with TRBJ2-1; 7 bases align to TRBD2. J was trimmed by 1 base and V by 0 bases; bases with no gene match: 1. This CDR3 spans 15 amino acids. The V gene's germline CDR1 is SGHNT and CDR2 YYREEE (reference sequence). CDR3 DNA sequence: TGTGCCAGCAGCTTGGGCGGGGGTTCCTACAATGAGCAGTTCTTC. Encoded protein: CASSLGGGSYNEQFF.

This chain links TRBV29-1 with TRBJ1-2; 7 nucleotides line up with TRBD1. The trim removed 7 bases at V and 8 bases at J, leaving 7 bases unmatched. Germline V lookup: CDR1 SQVTM, CDR2 ANQGSEA. The CDR3 is 11 residues long. DNA of the CDR3: TGCAGCGCTGGGACAGACGGAGGCTACACCTTC. Translation gives CSAGTDGGYTF.